These 25 T cell receptor beta chains came from one sample sequenced in a study of blood T cell repertoires in COVID-19. Generated by immunoSEQ multiplex PCR, the TCRdb table keeps only in-frame clones and is missing some. Among more than 250,000 clones listed, around 87% were seen once. The material sequenced was peripheral blood. These receptors all come from a man between 45 and 60 years old with active or convalescent COVID-19.

The chain recombines TRBV6-5 with TRBJ1-1; no firm D call. This CDR3 comprises 14 residues. Germline V gene data show CDR1 as MNHEY and CDR2 as SVGAGI. V lost 6 bases to trimming and J lost 3 bases, with 14 bases between them. CDR3 protein: CASRTLTGDTEAFF. CDR3 nucleotides: TGTGCCAGCAGGACACTCACTGGTGACACTGAAGCTTTCTTT.

This chain uses TRBV6-2 or TRBV6-3 with TRBJ2-7; 8 bases are shared with TRBD1. From germline, CDR1 is MNHEY and CDR2 SVGEGT. The trim removed 5 bases at V and 1 base at J, leaving 13 bases unmatched. This CDR3 comprises 17 residues. CDR3 residues: CASSRLPGQEGSYEQYF. The CDR3 region has the DNA TGTGCCAGCAGTCGCCTTCCGGGACAGGAGGGTTCCTACGAGCAGTACTTC.

This chain connects TRBV7-9 to TRBJ1-2; 9 bases map to TRBD1. CDR1 SEHNR and CDR2 FQNEAQ come from the germline V gene (reference sequence). CDR3 length: 13 residues. With 7 bases clipped from V and 3 bases from J, the junction kept 3 bases outside the gene matches. The CDR3 sequence: CASIRDRDYGYTF. Here the CDR3 DNA reads TGTGCCAGCATCCGGGACAGGGACTATGGCTACACCTTC.

The rearrangement links TRBV28 to TRBJ1-1; 7 positions agree with TRBD1. Germline assignment: CDR1 MDHEN and CDR2 SYDVKM. The trim removed 6 bases at V and 5 bases at J, leaving 9 bases unmatched. The CDR3 consists of 14 residues. CDR3 DNA sequence: TGTGCCAGCAGCCTAGGGGGCCCTGGGACTGAAGCTTTCTTT. It codes for CASSLGGPGTEAFF. Full variable domain (rest looked up from reference TRBV28 and TRBJ1-1): DVKVTQSSRYLVKRTGEKVFLECVQDMDHENMFWYRQDPGLGLRLIYFSYDVKMKEKGDIPEGYSVSREKKERFSLILESASTNQTSMYLCASSLGGPGTEAFFGQGTRLTVV.

The chain couples TRBV9 to TRBJ2-6, with a weak D call TRBD2 (5 bases). The CDR3 is 15 amino acids. CDR1 is SGDLS and CDR2 is YYNGEE in the germline V gene. The V and J ends lost 2 bases and 0 bases respectively, with 6 bases between them. The CDR3 protein is CASSVGVSGANVLTF. DNA for the CDR3: TGTGCCAGCAGCGTCGGGGTCTCTGGGGCCAACGTCCTGACTTTC.

In its sample, this clone was seen once. The chain's CDR3 is CASSPGTGVRYEQYF. In DNA form, the CDR3 reads TGTGCCAGCAGCCCCGGGACAGGGGTCCGCTACGAGCAGTACTTC. This chain links TRBV5-4 with TRBJ2-7, with 10 bases identical to TRBD1. V lost 4 bases, J lost 3 bases, and 7 bases stayed unmatched. The CDR3 is 15 residues long. CDR1 and CDR2 from the germline V gene are SGHNT and YYREEE (reference sequence).

The chain carries TRBV12-3 or TRBV12-4 and TRBJ1-1; possibly TRBD1 for D (6 bases). V gave up 5 bases and J gave up 8 bases, with 15 bases separating them. This CDR3 has 13 residues. The CDR3 DNA sequence: TGTGCCAGCAGTAACGACAGGCCTATAGAAGCTTTCTTT. Protein sequence: CASSNDRPIEAFF.

This clone was seen a single time. The DNA for the CDR3 is TGTGCCAGCTCCCGGTCGGGGTCAATGCACGAGCAGTACTTC. It yields the protein CASSRSGSMHEQYF. The chain couples TRBV18 to TRBJ2-7, with D possibly matching TRBD2 (5 bases). CDR1 is KGHSH and CDR2 is LQKENI in the germline V gene. The CDR3 is 14 amino acids. V lost 6 bases, J lost 5 bases, and 17 bases lay in between.

This sequence joins TRBV7-2 and TRBJ2-5, with unresolved D. The germline CDR1 and CDR2 sequences are SGHTA and FQGNSA. V lost 2 bases and J 3 bases, leaving 10 bases between the germline ends. This CDR3 is 14 amino acids long. CDR3 protein: CASSLFGSKETQYF. DNA of the CDR3: TGTGCCAGCAGCTTATTCGGGTCTAAAGAGACCCAGTACTTC.

This chain links TRBV28 with TRBJ1-1; 10 bases fit TRBD1. The germline gives CDR1 MDHEN, CDR2 SYDVKM. The V segment lost 3 bases and the J segment 9 bases; nucleotides outside the gene matches: 10. This CDR3 spans 15 amino acids. The CDR3 here is CASSLTGTGVIQAFF. CDR3 DNA: TGTGCCAGCAGTTTGACGGGGACAGGGGTAATTCAAGCTTTCTTT. Full variable domain (rest looked up from reference TRBV28 and TRBJ1-1): DVKVTQSSRYLVKRTGEKVFLECVQDMDHENMFWYRQDPGLGLRLIYFSYDVKMKEKGDIPEGYSVSREKKERFSLILESASTNQTSMYLCASSLTGTGVIQAFFGQGTRLTVV.

The J gene is TRBJ1-6, the V gene TRBV7-2, with D tentatively TRBD1 (6 bases). The CDR3 length is 15 residues. Trimming stripped 2 bases from V and 8 bases from J, with 13 bases between. Germline CDR1 and CDR2: SGHTA and FQGNSA. The CDR3: CASSLSTGYYSPLHF. DNA for the CDR3: TGTGCCAGCAGCTTATCTACAGGGTACTATTCACCCCTCCACTTT. Drawing the rest from reference TRBV7-2 and TRBJ1-6, the complete variable domain is GAGVSQSPSNKVTEKGKDVELRCDPISGHTALYWYRQSLGQGLEFLIYFQGNSAPDKSGLPSDRFSAERTGGSVSTLTIQRTQQEDSAVYLCASSLSTGYYSPLHFGNGTRLTVT.

The gene calls are TRBV7-8 and TRBJ1-3; D gene uncertain. Germline values: CDR1 SGHVS, CDR2 FQNEAQ. V was pared by 5 bases and J by 2 bases, with 7 bases between. The CDR3 runs to 13 residues. This chain's CDR3 is CASSTDPGNTIYF. The CDR3 region has the DNA TGTGCCAGCAGCACAGACCCTGGAAACACCATATATTTT.

This clone came up a few times. J is TRBJ1-3 and V is TRBV7-6; tentative D call: TRBD1 (5 bases). CDR1 is SGHVS and CDR2 is FNYEAQ in the germline V gene. This CDR3 is 14 amino acids long. Trimming stripped 1 base from V and 7 bases from J, with 11 bases between. CDR3 sequence (DNA): TGTGCCAGCAGCTTAGGGCAGGGATGGAACACCATATATTTT. As protein: CASSLGQGWNTIYF.

This rearrangement joins TRBV7-8 to TRBJ2-5; 13 positions agree with TRBD2. V lost 5 bases and J lost 5; bases outside the gene matches: 5. The CDR3 is made up of 15 amino acids. Looked up from germline, CDR1 is SGHVS and CDR2 is FQNEAQ. The CDR3 spells CASSVGLAGEETQYF. The CDR3 coding sequence is TGTGCCAGCAGCGTAGGACTAGCGGGAGAGGAGACCCAGTACTTC.

The genes are TRBV23-1 and TRBJ2-4; possibly TRBD1 for D (6 bases). TRBV23-1 is an ORF; its function is uncertain. Trimming shortened V by 0 bases and J by 0 bases, and 12 bases separated the two germline ends. This CDR3 spans 17 amino acids. The CDR3 loop is CASSQSGTLLAKNIQYF. The CDR3 nucleotides are TGCGCCAGCAGTCAATCGGGGACACTACTAGCCAAAAACATTCAGTACTTC.

This chain uses TRBV5-8 with TRBJ1-4, with 8 positions matching TRBD1. The germline V gene encodes CDR1 SGHTS and CDR2 YDEGEE. This CDR3 has 16 amino acids. The ends lost 0 bases at V and 8 bases at J; junction bases unmatched: 9. The CDR3 region has the DNA TGTGCCAGCAGCTTGGGGACCGGGACAGGCTTCGAAAAACTGTTTTTT. Its protein is CASSLGTGTGFEKLFF.

This clone was seen a single time. This rearrangement joins TRBV18 to TRBJ2-5, with TRBD1 as a possible D gene (5 bases). Germline assignment: CDR1 KGHSH and CDR2 LQKENI. V shed 5 bases and J shed 1 base, with 11 bases lying between them. The CDR3 consists of 14 residues. The CDR3 here is CASSRTGPQETQYF. The CDR3, as DNA: TGTGCCAGCTCAAGAACAGGCCCCCAAGAGACCCAGTACTTC.

In the case of this clone: This sample also contains other DNA sequences that code for the same CDR3. This chain connects TRBV30 to TRBJ2-3, with D maybe TRBD2 (6 bases). CDR3 length equals 15 residues. Trimming shortened V by 0 bases and J by 3 bases, and 13 bases separated the two germline ends. Germline CDR1 and CDR2: GTSNPN and SVGIG (reference sequence). Written as DNA, the CDR3 is TGTGCCTGGAGTGTAGGAGGGGTTGGGACAGATACGCAGTATTTT. It yields the protein CAWSVGGVGTDTQYF.

This chain links TRBV7-9 with TRBJ1-4; no definite D call. Germline assignment: CDR1 SEHNR and CDR2 FQNEAQ (reference sequence). The V end lost 8 bases, the J end lost 0 bases, and 10 bases lay between the germline ends. This CDR3 is built from 14 residues. CDR3 protein: CASLKDSTNEKLFF. CDR3 nucleotide sequence: TGTGCCAGCTTAAAGGACTCAACTAATGAAAAACTGTTTTTT.

The CDR3 nucleotides read TGCAGTGCTAGTCGGGGTTTGGGGAACACTGAAGCTTTCTTT. Its translation is CSASRGLGNTEAFF. The chain combines TRBV20-1 with TRBJ1-1; no firm D call. Trimming took off 3 bases at V and 1 base at J, with 12 bases between the two ends. The CDR3 totals 14 residues. Germline V CDR1 and CDR2: DFQATT, SNEGSKA (reference sequence).

This clone was recorded once. The CDR3: CASSLMRGRTDTQYF. The CDR3 DNA sequence: TGTGCCAGCAGCTTAATGCGGGGCCGCACAGATACGCAGTATTTT. V and J are TRBV11-2 and TRBJ2-3; D may be TRBD2 (6 bases). Trimming took off 2 bases at V and 1 base at J, with 10 bases between the two ends. Germline CDR1 and CDR2: SGHAT and FQNNGV. There are 15 residues in the CDR3.

The CDR3: CASSGTVNQPQHF. Here the CDR3 DNA reads TGTGCCAGCAGCGGGACAGTGAATCAGCCCCAGCATTTT. The chain recombines TRBV3-1 (or the pseudogene TRBV3-2) with TRBJ1-5, with 7 nucleotides matching TRBD1. CDR1 is LGHDT and CDR2 is YNNKEL in the germline V gene (reference sequence). The CDR3 totals 13 residues. Trimming took 5 bases from V and 4 from J; bases not matched to a gene: 2.

The chain combines TRBV11-2 with TRBJ2-3, with a possible D match to TRBD1 (6 bases). This CDR3 spans 15 amino acids. The V gene's germline CDR1 is SGHAT and CDR2 FQNNGV. Deletions cut 5 bases from V and 2 bases from J, with 14 bases between. CDR3 bases: TGTGCCAGCAGCATGGGACATTCCCACACAGATACGCAGTATTTT. This gives the protein CASSMGHSHTDTQYF.

The CDR3 bases are TGTGCCAGCTCACTGGGGACAGGAAAGATGAACACTGAAGCTTTCTTT. Protein product: CASSLGTGKMNTEAFF. The chain is built from TRBV18 and TRBJ1-1; TRBD1 matches at 8 bases. The CDR3 loop spans 16 amino acids. Per the germline V gene, CDR1 is KGHSH and CDR2 is LQKENI. Trimming took 4 bases from V and 0 from J; bases not matched to a gene: 7.

V is TRBV4-2 and J is TRBJ1-5, with 11 bases that match TRBD1. V lost 0 bases to trimming and J lost 7 bases; unmatched junction nucleotides: 8. Looked up from germline, CDR1 is LGHNA and CDR2 is YNFKEQ. CDR3 size: 17 residues. Here the CDR3 DNA reads TGTGCCAGCAGCCAAGATCAAGGGACAGGGGGTTACCAGCCCCAGCATTTT. It specifies CASSQDQGTGGYQPQHF.